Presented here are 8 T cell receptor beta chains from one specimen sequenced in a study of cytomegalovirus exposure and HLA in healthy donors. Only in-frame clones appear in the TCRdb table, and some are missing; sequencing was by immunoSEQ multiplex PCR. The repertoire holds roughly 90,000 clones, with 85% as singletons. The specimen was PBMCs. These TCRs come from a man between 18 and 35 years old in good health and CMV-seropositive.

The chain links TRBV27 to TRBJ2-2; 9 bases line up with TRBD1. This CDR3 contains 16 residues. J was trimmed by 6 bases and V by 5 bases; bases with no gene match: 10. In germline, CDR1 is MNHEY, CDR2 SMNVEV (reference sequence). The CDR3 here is CASSTTPGTGPGELFF. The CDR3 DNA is TGTGCCAGCAGTACAACTCCCGGGACAGGGCCCGGGGAGCTGTTTTTT.

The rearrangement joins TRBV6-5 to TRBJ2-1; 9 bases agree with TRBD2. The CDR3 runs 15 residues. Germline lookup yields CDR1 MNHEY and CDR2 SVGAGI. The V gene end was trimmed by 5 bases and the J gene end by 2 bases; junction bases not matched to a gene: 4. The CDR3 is CASSPIAGAYNEQFF. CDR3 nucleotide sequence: TGTGCCAGCAGTCCTATAGCGGGAGCCTACAATGAGCAGTTCTTC.

This CDR3 reads CASSLPGPGNTIYF. CDR3 DNA: TGTGCCAGCAGCTTACCAGGTCCCGGAAACACCATATATTTT. The chain is built from TRBV7-9 and TRBJ1-3; D ambiguous. This CDR3 region has 14 residues. From germline, CDR1 is SEHNR and CDR2 FQNEAQ (reference sequence). The V and J ends lost 2 bases and 4 bases respectively, with 9 bases between them.

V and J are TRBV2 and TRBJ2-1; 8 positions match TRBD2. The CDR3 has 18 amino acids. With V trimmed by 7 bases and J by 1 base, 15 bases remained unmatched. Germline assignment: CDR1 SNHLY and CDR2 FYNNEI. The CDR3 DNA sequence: TGTGCCAGCACCCGGGGACTAGATTGGTACGGGTCCTACAATGAGCAGTTCTTC. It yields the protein CASTRGLDWYGSYNEQFF.

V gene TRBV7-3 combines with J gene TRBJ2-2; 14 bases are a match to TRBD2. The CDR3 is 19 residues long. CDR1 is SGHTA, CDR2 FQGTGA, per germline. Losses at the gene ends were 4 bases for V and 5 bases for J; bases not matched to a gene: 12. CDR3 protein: CASSSPRGLAGVGTGELFF. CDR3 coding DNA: TGTGCCAGCAGCTCCCCCAGGGGACTAGCGGGAGTCGGGACCGGGGAGCTGTTTTTT. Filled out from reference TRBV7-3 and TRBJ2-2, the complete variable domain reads GAGVSQTPSNKVTEKGKYVELRCDPISGHTALYWYRQSLGQGPEFLIYFQGTGAADDSGLPNDRFFAVRPEGSVSTLKIQRTERGDSAVYLCASSSPRGLAGVGTGELFFGEGSRLTVL.

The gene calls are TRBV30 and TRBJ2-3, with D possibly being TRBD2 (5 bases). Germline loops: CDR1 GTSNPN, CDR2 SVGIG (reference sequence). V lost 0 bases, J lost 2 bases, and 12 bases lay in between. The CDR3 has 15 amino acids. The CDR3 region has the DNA TGTGCCTGGAGTGTACTAGGAGCCCTCACAGATACGCAGTATTTT. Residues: CAWSVLGALTDTQYF. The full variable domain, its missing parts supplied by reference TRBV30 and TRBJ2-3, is SQTIHQWPATLVQPVGSPLSLECTVEGTSNPNLYWYRQAAGRGLQLLFYSVGIGQISSEVPQNLSASRPQDRQFILSSKKLLLSDSGFYLCAWSVLGALTDTQYFGPGTRLTVL.

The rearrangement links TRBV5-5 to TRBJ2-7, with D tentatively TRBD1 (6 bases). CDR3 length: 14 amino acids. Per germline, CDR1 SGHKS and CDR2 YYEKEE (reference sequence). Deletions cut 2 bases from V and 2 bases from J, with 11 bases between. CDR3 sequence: CASSFGTLAYEQYF. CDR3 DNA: TGTGCCAGCAGCTTCGGGACACTTGCCTACGAGCAGTACTTC.

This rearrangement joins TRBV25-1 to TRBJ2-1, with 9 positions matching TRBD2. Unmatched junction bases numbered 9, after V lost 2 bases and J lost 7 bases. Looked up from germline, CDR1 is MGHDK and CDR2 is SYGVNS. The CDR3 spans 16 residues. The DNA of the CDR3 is TGTGCCAGCAGTGAAGGGGGGCGGGAGGGCCATAATGAGCAGTTCTTC. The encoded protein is CASSEGGREGHNEQFF.